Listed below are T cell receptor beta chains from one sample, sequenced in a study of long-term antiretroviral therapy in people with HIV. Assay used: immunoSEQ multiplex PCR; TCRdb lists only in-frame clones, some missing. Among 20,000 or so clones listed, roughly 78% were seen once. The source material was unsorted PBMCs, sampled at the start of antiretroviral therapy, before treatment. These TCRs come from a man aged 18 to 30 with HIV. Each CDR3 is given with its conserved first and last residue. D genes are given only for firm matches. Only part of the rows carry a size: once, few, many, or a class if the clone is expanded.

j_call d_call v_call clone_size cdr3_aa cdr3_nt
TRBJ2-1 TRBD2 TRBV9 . CASSVLAGGHNEQFF TGTGCCAGCAGCGTTCTAGCGGGAGGACACAATGAGCAGTTCTTC
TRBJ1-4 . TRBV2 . CASRQGGTPEKLFF TGTGCCAGCAGACAGGGAGGCACCCCGGAAAAACTGTTTTTT
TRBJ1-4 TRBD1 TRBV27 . CASSSIRGLLYEKLFF TGTGCCAGCAGTTCTATCAGGGGGCTATTGTATGAAAAACTGTTTTTT
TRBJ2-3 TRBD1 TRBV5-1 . CASRGDSWGDTQYF TGCGCCAGCAGGGGGGACAGTTGGGGAGATACGCAGTATTTT
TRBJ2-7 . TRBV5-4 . CASSLGGKNSYEQYF TGTGCCAGCAGCTTGGGGGGGAAGAACTCCTACGAGCAGTACTTC
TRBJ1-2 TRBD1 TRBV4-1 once CASSQDLGTGRDYGYTF TGCGCCAGCAGCCAAGATCTAGGGACAGGGAGGGACTATGGCTACACCTTC
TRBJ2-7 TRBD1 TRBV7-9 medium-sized CASSTTDRGTNYYEQYF TGTGCCAGCAGCACCACCGACAGGGGAACGAATTACTACGAGCAGTACTTC
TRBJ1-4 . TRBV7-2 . CASSLGSPSPGEKLFF TGTGCCAGCAGCTTAGGCTCCCCCTCCCCGGGGGAAAAACTGTTTTTT
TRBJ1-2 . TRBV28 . CASSLLGAIGYTF TGTGCCAGCAGTTTATTGGGGGCTATTGGCTACACCTTC
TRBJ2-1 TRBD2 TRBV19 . CATNQAGGHNEQFF TGTGCCACCAACCAAGCGGGAGGGCACAATGAGCAGTTCTTC
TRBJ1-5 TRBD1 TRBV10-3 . CAISESGQHNQPQHF TGTGCCATCAGTGAGTCGGGACAGCACAATCAGCCCCAGCATTTT
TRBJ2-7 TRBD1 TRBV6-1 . CASRERQGLGPYEQYF TGTGCCAGCAGGGAAAGACAGGGATTGGGCCCCTACGAGCAGTACTTC
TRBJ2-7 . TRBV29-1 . CSVGGYYEQYF TGCAGCGTTGGGGGATACTACGAGCAGTACTTC
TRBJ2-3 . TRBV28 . CASSFFGSSSTDTQYF TGTGCCAGCAGTTTTTTTGGGAGCTCTAGCACAGATACGCAGTATTTT
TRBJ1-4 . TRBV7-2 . CASRGLPATNEKLFF TGTGCCAGCCGGGGGTTACCTGCAACTAATGAAAAACTGTTTTTT
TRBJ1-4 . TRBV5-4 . CASSPPNSGGEKLFF TGTGCCAGCAGCCCCCCGAACAGCGGGGGTGAAAAACTGTTTTTT
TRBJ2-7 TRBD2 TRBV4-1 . CASSQDGLAGINEQYF TGCGCCAGCAGCCAGGATGGACTAGCGGGAATTAACGAGCAGTACTTC
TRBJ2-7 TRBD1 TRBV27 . CASSFVGTGGPRTSYEQYF TGTGCCAGCAGTTTCGTCGGGACAGGGGGCCCCCGAACCTCCTACGAGCAGTACTTC
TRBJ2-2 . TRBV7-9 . CASSLLNTGELFF TGTGCCAGCAGCTTATTAAACACCGGGGAGCTGTTTTTT
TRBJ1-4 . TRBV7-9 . CASSGAGEKLFF TGTGCCAGCAGCGGGGCAGGTGAAAAACTGTTTTTT
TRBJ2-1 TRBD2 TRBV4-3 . CASSQDSLAGHLSYNEQFF TGCGCCAGCAGCCAAGATTCGCTAGCGGGCCACCTGTCATACAATGAGCAGTTCTTC
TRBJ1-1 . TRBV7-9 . CASSLGQNTEAFF TGTGCCAGCAGCTTAGGGCAGAACACTGAAGCTTTCTTT
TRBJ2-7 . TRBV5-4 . CASSLGREYLAYEQYF TGTGCCAGCAGCTTGGGACGGGAATACCTCGCCTACGAGCAGTACTTC
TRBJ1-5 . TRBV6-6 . CASSYGDRSNQPQHF TGTGCCAGCAGTTACGGCGACAGAAGCAATCAGCCCCAGCATTTT
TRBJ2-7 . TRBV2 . CATYGTPSYEQYF TGTGCCACCTACGGGACCCCCTCCTACGAGCAGTACTTC
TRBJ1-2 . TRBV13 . CASSELGGPNYGYTF TGTGCCAGCAGCGAGTTGGGGGGACCCAACTATGGCTACACCTTC
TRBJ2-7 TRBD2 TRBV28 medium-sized CASSLLEWTSGSYEQYF TGTGCCAGCAGCCTCCTTGAATGGACTAGCGGTTCCTACGAGCAGTACTTC
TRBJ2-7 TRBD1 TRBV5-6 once CASSGRDRGPGEQYF TGTGCCAGCAGCGGGCGGGACAGGGGGCCGGGGGAGCAGTACTTC
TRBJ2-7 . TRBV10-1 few CASSESRAMGAREQYF TGCGCCAGCAGTGAGTCCAGAGCCATGGGGGCGCGTGAGCAGTACTTC
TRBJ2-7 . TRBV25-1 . CASSDSAYEQYF TGTGCCAGCAGTGATAGTGCCTACGAGCAGTACTTC
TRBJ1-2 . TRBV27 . CASSLGTGVMEF TGTGCCAGCAGTCTGGGGACCGGAGTAATGGAGTTC
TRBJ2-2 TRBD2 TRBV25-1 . CASSGLAGSTGELFF TGTGCCAGCAGTGGGCTAGCGGGCAGCACCGGGGAGCTGTTTTTT
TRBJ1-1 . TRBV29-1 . CIGQTNTEAFF TGCATCGGACAAACGAACACTGAAGCTTTCTTT
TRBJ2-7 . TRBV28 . CASRRGGNSYEQYF TGTGCCAGCAGGAGGGGTGGAAATTCCTACGAGCAGTACTTC
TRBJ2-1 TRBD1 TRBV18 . CASSPTDRGTYNEQFF TGTGCCAGCTCACCAACGGACAGGGGGACCTACAATGAGCAGTTCTTC
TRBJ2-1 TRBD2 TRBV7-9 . CASSTPSTSDEQFF TGTGCCAGCAGCACCCCGTCAACTAGCGATGAGCAGTTCTTC
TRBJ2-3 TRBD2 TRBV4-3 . CASSQDPPGLAGVNTQYF TGCGCCAGCAGCCAAGATCCACCCGGACTAGCGGGAGTTAATACGCAGTATTTT
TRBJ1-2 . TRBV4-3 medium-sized CASRDLSNYGYTF TGCGCCAGCCGGGACCTATCTAACTATGGCTACACCTTC